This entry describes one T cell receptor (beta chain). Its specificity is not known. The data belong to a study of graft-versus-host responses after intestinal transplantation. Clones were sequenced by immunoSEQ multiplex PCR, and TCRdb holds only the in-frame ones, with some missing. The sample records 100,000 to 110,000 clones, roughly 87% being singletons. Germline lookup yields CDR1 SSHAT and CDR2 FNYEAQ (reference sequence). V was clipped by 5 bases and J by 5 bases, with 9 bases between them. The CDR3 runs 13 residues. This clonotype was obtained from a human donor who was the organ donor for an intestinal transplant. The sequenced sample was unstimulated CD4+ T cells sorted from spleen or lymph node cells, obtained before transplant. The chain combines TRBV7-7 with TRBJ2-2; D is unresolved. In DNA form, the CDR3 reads TGTGCCAGCAGCCCCCTCCGAACCGGGGAGCTGTTTTTT. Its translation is CASSPLRTGELFF.